This T cell receptor (beta chain) stems from a study of molecular identifiers for immune sequencing clone quantification. Findings of the study overall: Barcode-sharing identical TCR molecules could underestimate highly expanded clone sizes.

TCRdb analysed the PCR reads with MiXCR anew, one entry per CDR3 protein. The repertoire holds about 510,000 distinct CDR3 sequences, with about a quarter as singletons. Naive CD8 T cells, phenotype CD8+CD4-CCR7+CD45RA+, were sorted. Points on this clonotype: The antigen is undetermined.

Germline values: CDR1 MDHEN, CDR2 SYDVKM. This CDR3 contains 16 residues. With 6 bases clipped from V and 5 bases from J, the junction kept 8 bases outside the gene matches. The rearrangement joins TRBV28 to TRBJ2-2; 11 bases fit TRBD1. This clonotype originated in a human donor in good health. Some libraries in this study had Jurkat cell RNA spiked in. Specimen: naive CD8+ T cells from blood, with Jurkat cell RNA spiked in. Documented subset: FACS-sorted CD8+CD4-CCR7+CD45RA+ naive T cells. CDR3 coding DNA: TGTGCCAGCAGCTATAGCCGGGACAGGGGGACCGGGGAGCTGTTTTTT. Translated, it gives CASSYSRDRGTGELFF.